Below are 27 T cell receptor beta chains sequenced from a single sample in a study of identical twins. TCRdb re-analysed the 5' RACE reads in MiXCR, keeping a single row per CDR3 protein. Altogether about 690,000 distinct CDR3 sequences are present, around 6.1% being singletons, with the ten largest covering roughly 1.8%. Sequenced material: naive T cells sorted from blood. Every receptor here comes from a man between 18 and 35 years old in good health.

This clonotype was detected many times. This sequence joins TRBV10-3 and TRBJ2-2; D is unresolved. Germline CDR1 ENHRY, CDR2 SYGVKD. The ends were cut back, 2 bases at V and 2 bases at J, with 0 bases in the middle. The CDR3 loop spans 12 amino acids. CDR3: CAISENTGELFF. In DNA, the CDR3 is TGTGCCATCAGTGAGAACACCGGGGAGCTGTTTTTT.

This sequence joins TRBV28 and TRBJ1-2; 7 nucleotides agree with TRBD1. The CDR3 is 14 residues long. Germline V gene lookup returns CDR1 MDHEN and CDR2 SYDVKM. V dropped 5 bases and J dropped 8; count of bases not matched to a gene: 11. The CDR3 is CASSPRQGWSGYTF. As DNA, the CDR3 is TGTGCCAGCAGTCCCCGACAGGGTTGGTCGGGCTACACCTTC.

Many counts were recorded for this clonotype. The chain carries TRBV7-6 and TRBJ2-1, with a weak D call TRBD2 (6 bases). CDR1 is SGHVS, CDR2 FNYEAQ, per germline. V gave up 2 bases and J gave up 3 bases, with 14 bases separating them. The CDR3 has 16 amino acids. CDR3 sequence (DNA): TGTGCCAGCAGCTTATCGGAGGGAAGGCTCTACAATGAGCAGTTCTTC. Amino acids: CASSLSEGRLYNEQFF. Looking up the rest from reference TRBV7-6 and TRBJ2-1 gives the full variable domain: GAGVSQSPRYKVTKRGQDVALRCDPISGHVSLYWYRQALGQGPEFLTYFNYEAQQDKSGLPNDRFSAERPEGSISTLTIQRTEQRDSAMYRCASSLSEGRLYNEQFFGPGTRLTVL.

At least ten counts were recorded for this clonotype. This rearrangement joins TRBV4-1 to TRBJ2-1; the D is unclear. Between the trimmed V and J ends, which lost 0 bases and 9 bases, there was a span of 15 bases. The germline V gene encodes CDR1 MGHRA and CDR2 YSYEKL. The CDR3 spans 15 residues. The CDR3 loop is CASSQESSGYLEQFF. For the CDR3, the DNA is TGCGCCAGCAGCCAAGAGTCTAGTGGTTATCTTGAGCAGTTCTTC.

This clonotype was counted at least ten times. The CDR3 here is CASSRGIHGYTF. The DNA for the CDR3 is TGTGCCAGCAGCCGAGGGATTCATGGCTACACCTTC. V gene TRBV12-3 or TRBV12-4 combines with J gene TRBJ1-2; D remains ambiguous. The CDR3 extends over 12 amino acids. Trimming removed 6 bases from V and 6 bases from J, with 11 bases in between.

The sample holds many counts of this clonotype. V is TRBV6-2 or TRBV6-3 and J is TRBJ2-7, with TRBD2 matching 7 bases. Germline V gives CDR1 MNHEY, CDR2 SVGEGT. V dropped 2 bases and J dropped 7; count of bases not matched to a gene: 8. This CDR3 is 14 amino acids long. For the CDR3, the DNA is TGTGCCAGCAGTTACGCTCAGCGGGACGTTGAGCAGTACTTC. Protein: CASSYAQRDVEQYF.

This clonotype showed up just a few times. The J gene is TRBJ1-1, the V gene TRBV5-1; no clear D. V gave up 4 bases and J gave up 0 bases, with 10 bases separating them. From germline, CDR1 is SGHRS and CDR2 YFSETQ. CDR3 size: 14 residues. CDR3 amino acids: CASSTLDMNTEAFF. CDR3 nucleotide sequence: TGCGCCAGCAGCACCCTAGACATGAACACTGAAGCTTTCTTT.

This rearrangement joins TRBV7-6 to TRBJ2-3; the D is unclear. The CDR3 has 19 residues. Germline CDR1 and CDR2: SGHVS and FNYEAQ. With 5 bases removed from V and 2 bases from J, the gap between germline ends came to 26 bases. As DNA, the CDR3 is TGTGCCAGCAGCACCCCGAGGTCTCTGGGCCTCGCTTTCACAGATACGCAGTATTTT. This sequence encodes CASSTPRSLGLAFTDTQYF.

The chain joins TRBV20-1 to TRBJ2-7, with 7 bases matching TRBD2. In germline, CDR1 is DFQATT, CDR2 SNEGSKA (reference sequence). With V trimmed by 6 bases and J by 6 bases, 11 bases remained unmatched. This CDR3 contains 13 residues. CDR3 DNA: TGCAGTGCCCACGCGGGAGCTGATGGCGAGCAGTACTTC. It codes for CSAHAGADGEQYF.

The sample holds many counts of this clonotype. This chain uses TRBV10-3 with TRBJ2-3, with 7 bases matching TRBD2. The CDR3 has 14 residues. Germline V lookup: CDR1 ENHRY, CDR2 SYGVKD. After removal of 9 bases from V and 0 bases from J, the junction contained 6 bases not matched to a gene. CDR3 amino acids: CAIQNSGSTDTQYF. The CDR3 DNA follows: TGTGCCATACAGAATAGCGGGAGCACAGATACGCAGTATTTT.

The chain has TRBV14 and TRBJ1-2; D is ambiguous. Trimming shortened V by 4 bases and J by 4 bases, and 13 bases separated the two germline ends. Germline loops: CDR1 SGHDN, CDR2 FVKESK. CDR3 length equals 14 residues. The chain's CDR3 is CASSRESTGYGYTF. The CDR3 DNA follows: TGTGCCAGCAGCCGAGAGTCTACCGGCTATGGCTACACCTTC.

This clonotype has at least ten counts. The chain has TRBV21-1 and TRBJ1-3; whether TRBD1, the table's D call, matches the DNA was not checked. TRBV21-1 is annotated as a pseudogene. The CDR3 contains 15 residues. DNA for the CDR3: TGTGCCAGCAGCACTCGGACAGGGTTTGGAAACACCATATATTTT. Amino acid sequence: CASSTRTGFGNTIYF.

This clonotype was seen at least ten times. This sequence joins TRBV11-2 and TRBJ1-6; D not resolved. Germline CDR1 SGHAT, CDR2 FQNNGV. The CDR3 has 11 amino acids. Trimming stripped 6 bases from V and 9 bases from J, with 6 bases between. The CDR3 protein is CASSLSSPLHF. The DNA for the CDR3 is TGTGCCAGCAGTTTAAGTTCACCCCTCCACTTT.

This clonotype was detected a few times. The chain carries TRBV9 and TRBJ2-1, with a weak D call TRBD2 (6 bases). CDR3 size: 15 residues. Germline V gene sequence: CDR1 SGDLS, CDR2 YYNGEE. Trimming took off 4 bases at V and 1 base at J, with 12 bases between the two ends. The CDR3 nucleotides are TGTGCCAGCAGCCAGTCGGCGGGGTCCTACAATGAGCAGTTCTTC. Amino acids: CASSQSAGSYNEQFF.

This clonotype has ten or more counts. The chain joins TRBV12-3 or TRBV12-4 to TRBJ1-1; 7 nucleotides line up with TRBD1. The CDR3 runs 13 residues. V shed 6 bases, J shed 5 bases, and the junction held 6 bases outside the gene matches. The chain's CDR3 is CASRRQGGTEAFF. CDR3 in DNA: TGTGCCAGCAGAAGACAGGGTGGAACTGAAGCTTTCTTT.

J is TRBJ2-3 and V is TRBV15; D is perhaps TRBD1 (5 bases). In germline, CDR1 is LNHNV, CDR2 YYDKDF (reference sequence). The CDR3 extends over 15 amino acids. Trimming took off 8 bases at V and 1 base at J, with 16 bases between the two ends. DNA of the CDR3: TGTGCCACCTCCGTTTGGCAGGGCGGCACAGATACGCAGTATTTT. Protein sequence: CATSVWQGGTDTQYF.

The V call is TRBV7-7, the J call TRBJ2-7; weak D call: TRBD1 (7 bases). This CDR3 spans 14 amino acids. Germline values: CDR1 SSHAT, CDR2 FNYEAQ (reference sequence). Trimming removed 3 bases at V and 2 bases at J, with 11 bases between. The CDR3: CASSFRRGPYEQYF. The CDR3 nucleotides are TGTGCCAGCAGCTTCCGGAGGGGGCCCTACGAGCAGTACTTC.

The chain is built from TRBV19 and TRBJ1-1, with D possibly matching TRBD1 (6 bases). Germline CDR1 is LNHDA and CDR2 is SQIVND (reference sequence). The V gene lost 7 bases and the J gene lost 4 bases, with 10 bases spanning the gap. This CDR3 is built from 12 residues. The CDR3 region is CASKVGGTEAFF. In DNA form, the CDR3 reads TGTGCCAGTAAGGTAGGGGGCACTGAAGCTTTCTTT.

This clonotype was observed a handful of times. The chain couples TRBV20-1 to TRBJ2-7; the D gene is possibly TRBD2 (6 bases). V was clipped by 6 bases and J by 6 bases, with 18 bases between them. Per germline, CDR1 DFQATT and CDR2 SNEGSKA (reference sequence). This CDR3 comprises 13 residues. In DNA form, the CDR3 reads TGCAGTGCCTCGGACGGGGGAGTGGGCGAGCAGTACTTC. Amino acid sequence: CSASDGGVGEQYF.

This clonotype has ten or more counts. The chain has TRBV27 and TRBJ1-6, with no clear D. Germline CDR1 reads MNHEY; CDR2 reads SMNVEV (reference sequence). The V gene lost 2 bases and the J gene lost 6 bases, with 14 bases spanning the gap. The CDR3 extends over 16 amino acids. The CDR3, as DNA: TGTGCCAGCAGTTTAAGATCGTGGCAGTTTAATTCACCCCTCCACTTT. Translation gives CASSLRSWQFNSPLHF.

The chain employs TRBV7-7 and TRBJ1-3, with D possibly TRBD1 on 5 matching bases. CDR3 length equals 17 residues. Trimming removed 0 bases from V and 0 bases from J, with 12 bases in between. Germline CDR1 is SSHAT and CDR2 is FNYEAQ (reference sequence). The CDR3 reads CASSLAPGFLSGNTIYF. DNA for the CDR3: TGTGCCAGCAGCTTAGCGCCAGGGTTCCTCTCTGGAAACACCATATATTTT.

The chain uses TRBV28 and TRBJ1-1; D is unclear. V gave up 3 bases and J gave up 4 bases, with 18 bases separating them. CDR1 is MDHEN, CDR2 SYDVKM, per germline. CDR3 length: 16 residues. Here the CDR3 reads CASSLLPGPTATEAFF. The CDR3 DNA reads TGTGCCAGCAGTTTGTTGCCAGGACCGACGGCCACTGAAGCTTTCTTT. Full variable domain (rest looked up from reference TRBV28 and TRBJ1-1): DVKVTQSSRYLVKRTGEKVFLECVQDMDHENMFWYRQDPGLGLRLIYFSYDVKMKEKGDIPEGYSVSREKKERFSLILESASTNQTSMYLCASSLLPGPTATEAFFGQGTRLTVV.

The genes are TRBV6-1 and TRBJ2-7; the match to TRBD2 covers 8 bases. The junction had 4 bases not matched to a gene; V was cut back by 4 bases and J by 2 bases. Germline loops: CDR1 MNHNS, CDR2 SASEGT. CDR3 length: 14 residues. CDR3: CASSGTSSPYEQYF. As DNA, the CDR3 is TGTGCCAGCAGTGGGACTAGCAGTCCCTACGAGCAGTACTTC.

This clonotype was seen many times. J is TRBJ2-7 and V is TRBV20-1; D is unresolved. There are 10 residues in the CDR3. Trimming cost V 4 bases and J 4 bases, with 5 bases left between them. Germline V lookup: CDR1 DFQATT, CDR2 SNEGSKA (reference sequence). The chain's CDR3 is CSAIGYEQYF. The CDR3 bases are TGCAGTGCTATCGGTTACGAGCAGTACTTC.

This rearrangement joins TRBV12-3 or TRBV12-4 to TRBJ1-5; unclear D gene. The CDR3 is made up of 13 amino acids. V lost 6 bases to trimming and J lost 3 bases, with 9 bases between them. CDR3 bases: TGTGCCAGCAGACGCGGGTACAATCAGCCCCAGCATTTT. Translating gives CASRRGYNQPQHF.

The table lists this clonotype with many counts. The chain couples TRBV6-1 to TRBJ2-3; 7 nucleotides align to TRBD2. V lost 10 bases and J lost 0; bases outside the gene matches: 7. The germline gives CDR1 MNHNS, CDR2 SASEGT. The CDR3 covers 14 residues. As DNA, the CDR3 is TGTGCCACCACTCATAGCGGGAGCACAGATACGCAGTATTTT. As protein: CATTHSGSTDTQYF.

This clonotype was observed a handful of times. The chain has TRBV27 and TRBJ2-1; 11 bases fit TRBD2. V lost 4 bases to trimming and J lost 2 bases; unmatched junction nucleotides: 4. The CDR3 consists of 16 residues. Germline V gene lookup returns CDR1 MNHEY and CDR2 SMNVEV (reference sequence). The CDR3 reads CASSSIAGGTYNEQFF. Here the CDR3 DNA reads TGTGCCAGCAGTTCCATAGCGGGAGGGACCTACAATGAGCAGTTCTTC.